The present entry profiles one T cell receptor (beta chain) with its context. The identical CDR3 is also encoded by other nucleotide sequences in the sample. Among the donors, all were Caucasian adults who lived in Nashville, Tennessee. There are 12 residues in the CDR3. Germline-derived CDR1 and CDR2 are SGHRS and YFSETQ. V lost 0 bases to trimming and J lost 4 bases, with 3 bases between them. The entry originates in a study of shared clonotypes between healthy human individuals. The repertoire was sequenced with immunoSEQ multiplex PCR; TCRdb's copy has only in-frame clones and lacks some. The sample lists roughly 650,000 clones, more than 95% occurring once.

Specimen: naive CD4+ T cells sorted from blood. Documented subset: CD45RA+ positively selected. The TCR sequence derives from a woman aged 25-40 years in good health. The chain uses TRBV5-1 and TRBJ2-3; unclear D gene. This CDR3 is CASSLEADTQYF. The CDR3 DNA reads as TGCGCCAGCAGCTTGGAAGCAGATACGCAGTATTTT. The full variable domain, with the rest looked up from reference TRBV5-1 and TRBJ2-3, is KAGVTQTPRYLIKTRGQQVTLSCSPISGHRSVSWYQQTPGQGLQFLFEYFSETQRNKGNFPGRFSGRQFSNSRSEMNVSTLELGDSALYLCASSLEADTQYFGPGTRLTVL.